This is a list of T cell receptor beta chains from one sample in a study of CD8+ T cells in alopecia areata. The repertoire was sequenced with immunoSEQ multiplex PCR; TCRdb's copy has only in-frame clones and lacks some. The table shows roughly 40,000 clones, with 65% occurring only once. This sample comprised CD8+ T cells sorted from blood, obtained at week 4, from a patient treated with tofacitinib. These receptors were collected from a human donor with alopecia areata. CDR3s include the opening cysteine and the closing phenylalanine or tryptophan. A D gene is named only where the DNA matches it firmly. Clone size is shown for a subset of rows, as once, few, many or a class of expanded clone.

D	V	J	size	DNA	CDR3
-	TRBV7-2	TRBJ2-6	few	TGTGCCAGCAACCCTGGGACCGGGGCCAACGTCCTGACTTTC	CASNPGTGANVLTF
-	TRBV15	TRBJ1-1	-	TGTGCCACCAGCAGTGAGTCCCTAAACACTGAAGCTTTCTTT	CATSSESLNTEAFF
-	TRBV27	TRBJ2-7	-	TGTGCCAGCAGCCTCGGAGTAGGGGTCTACGAGCAGTACTTC	CASSLGVGVYEQYF
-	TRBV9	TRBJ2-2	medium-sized	TGTGCCAGCAGTCGTAACACCGGGGAGCTGTTTTTT	CASSRNTGELFF
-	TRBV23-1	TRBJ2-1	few	TGCGCCAGCAGTCAGCACAGCTACAATGAGCAGTTCTTC	CASSQHSYNEQFF
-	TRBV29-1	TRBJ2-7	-	TGCAGCGCCGGGGGTGGTGGTGAGCAGTACTTC	CSAGGGGEQYF
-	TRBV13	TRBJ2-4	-	TGTGCCAGCAGCCCTCCCGACAGTTCCAAAAACATTCAGTACTTC	CASSPPDSSKNIQYF
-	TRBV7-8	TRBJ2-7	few	TGTGCCAGCAGCTTAGGACAAGAGCAGTACTTC	CASSLGQEQYF
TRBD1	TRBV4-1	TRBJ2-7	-	TGCGCCAGCAGCCAAGTCGGGACAGCCTACGAGCAGTACTTC	CASSQVGTAYEQYF
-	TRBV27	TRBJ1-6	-	TGTGCCAGCAGTTTGAGAGTTTACAATTCACCCCTCCACTTT	CASSLRVYNSPLHF
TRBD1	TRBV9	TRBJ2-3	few	TGTGCCAGCAGCGAGGGGGGACAGGGACCAGATACGCAGTATTTT	CASSEGGQGPDTQYF
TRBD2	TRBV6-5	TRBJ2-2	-	TGTGCCAGCAGTCCACAAAGCGGGGGGGCCGGGGAGCTGTTTTTT	CASSPQSGGAGELFF
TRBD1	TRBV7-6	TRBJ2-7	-	TGTGCCAGCAGCTCCCGGACAGGCTCCTACGAGCAGTACTTC	CASSSRTGSYEQYF
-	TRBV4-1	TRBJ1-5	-	TGCGCCAGCAGCCAAGCACAGGGTGGACAGCCCCAGCATTTT	CASSQAQGGQPQHF
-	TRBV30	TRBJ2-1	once	TGTGCCTGGAGTGTAGGGGTGGGAAAGAATGAGCAGTTCTTC	CAWSVGVGKNEQFF
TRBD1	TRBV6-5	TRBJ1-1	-	TGTGCCAGCAGTCTCGACAGGGGGAACACTGAAGCTTTCTTT	CASSLDRGNTEAFF
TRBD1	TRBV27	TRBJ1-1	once	TGTGCCAGCAGTACGCAGGGGGCGAGCACTGAAGCTTTCTTT	CASSTQGASTEAFF
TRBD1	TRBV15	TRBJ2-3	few	TGTGCCACCAGCACCACCCGATCCCCGGGACAGGGCAGCACAGATACGCAGTATTTT	CATSTTRSPGQGSTDTQYF
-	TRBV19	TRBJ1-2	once	TGTGCCAGTAGTATAGGTTTATCTGGCTACACCTTC	CASSIGLSGYTF
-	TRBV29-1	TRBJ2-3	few	TGCAGCGTTGAAGATCAGCCGGGAGACACGCAGTATTTT	CSVEDQPGDTQYF
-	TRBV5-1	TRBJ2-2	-	TGCGCCAGCAGCTTTGACAGGAACACCGGGGAGCTGTTTTTT	CASSFDRNTGELFF
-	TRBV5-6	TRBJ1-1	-	TGTGCCAGCAGCTTGGGGGATGAAGCTTTCTTT	CASSLGDEAFF
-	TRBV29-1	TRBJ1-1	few	TGCAGCGTTCCGGAAGGAAACACTGAAGCTTTCTTT	CSVPEGNTEAFF
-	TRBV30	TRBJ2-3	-	TGTGCCTGGAGTGTAGTGGGGGCAGGGGATACGCAGTATTTT	CAWSVVGAGDTQYF
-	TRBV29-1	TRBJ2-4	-	TGCAGCGTCCTCGCCAAAAACATTCAGTACTTC	CSVLAKNIQYF
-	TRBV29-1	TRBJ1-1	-	TGCAGCGCAAGGAATGGGACTGGGGGCACTGAAGCTTTCTTT	CSARNGTGGTEAFF
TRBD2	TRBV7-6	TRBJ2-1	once	TGTGCCAGCAGCTCCTTAGCGGGGGGGCGTTACAATGAGCAGTTCTTC	CASSSLAGGRYNEQFF
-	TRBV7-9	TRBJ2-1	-	TGTGCCAGCAGCTTTAACAATGAGCAGTTCTTC	CASSFNNEQFF
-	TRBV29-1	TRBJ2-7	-	TGCAGCGTTCAGTGGGAATACGAGCAGTACTTC	CSVQWEYEQYF
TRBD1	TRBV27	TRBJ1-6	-	TGTGCCAGCAGTTGGGACAGGGGTTCACCCCTCCACTTT	CASSWDRGSPLHF
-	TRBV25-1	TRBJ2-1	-	TGTGCCAGCAGTGAATACGGACCCCAGGTTGAGCAGTTCTTC	CASSEYGPQVEQFF
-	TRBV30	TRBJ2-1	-	TGTGCCTGGAGGGAGGGTAATGAGCAGTTCTTC	CAWREGNEQFF
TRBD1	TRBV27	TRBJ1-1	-	TGTGCCAGCAGTTGGACAGGGAGAACTGAAGCTTTCTTT	CASSWTGRTEAFF
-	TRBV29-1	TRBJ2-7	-	TGCAGCGTACGAGTCCGGGACTCGCTCTACGAGCAGTACTTC	CSVRVRDSLYEQYF
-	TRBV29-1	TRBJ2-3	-	TGCAGCGTTGACGAAGAGGGCGGATACACAGATACGCAGTATTTT	CSVDEEGGYTDTQYF
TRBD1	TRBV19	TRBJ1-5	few	TGTGCCAGTAGTACCGGACAGGCCAATCAGCCCCAGCATTTT	CASSTGQANQPQHF
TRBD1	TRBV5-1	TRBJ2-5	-	TGCGCCAGCAGCCTCGGGACAGACCAAGAGACCCAGTACTTC	CASSLGTDQETQYF
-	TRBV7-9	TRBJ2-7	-	TGTGCCAGCAGCTTAGATCCGGATATCTACGAGCAGTACTTC	CASSLDPDIYEQYF
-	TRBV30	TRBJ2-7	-	TGTGCCTGGAGTCCAGGGAGCTCCTACGAGCAGTACTTC	CAWSPGSSYEQYF
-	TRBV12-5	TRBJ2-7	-	TGTGCTAGTGGTTTAGGGCGCTACGAGCAGTACTTC	CASGLGRYEQYF
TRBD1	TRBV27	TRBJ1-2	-	TGTGCCAGCAGTCCTCCCGGGACAGGGTGGATCTATGGCTACACCTTC	CASSPPGTGWIYGYTF
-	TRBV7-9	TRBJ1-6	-	TGTGCCAGCAGCTCCAGGGGATCGGCCTCAAATTCACCCCTCCACTTT	CASSSRGSASNSPLHF
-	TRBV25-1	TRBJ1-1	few	TGTGCCAGCCGGGGGGTTGAAGCTTTCTTT	CASRGVEAFF
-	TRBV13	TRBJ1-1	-	TGTGCCACTTCCGGGGGCACTGAAGCTTTCTTT	CATSGGTEAFF
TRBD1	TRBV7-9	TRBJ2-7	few	TGTGCCAGCAGATCCGACAGGGACGAGCAGTACTTC	CASRSDRDEQYF
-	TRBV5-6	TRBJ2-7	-	TGTGCCAGCAGCTCTTTACAGGGATACGAGCAGTACTTC	CASSSLQGYEQYF
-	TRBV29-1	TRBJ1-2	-	TGCAGCGTGGCCGTAAAGGGGGGAGGCTACACCTTC	CSVAVKGGGYTF
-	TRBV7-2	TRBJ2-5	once	TGTGCCAGCAGACCAGGGACCTTGGAGACCCAGTACTTC	CASRPGTLETQYF
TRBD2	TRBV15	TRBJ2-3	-	TGTGCCACCAGCAGGGGCCCGAGTGAGCGGGGGGTCGCAGATACGCAGTATTTT	CATSRGPSERGVADTQYF
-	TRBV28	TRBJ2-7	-	TGTGCCAGCAGTCCGTCCAATTCCTTAACCTACGAGCAGTACTTC	CASSPSNSLTYEQYF
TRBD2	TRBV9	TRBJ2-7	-	TGTGCCAGCAGCGTAGACGGGGGGGCCGGAGACGAGCAGTACTTC	CASSVDGGAGDEQYF